This entry lists 20 T cell receptor beta chains sequenced from one sample in a study of beta chain features in type 1 diabetes. General study results and limits: Significant though moderate, a shortening of TCRB CDR3s appeared in all four CD4+ subsets of Type 1 diabetes patients.

Their antigen targets remain unknown. The entirety of the isolated RNA underwent reverse transcription, so expressed TCRB transcripts were sequenced. Using immunoSEQ multiplex PCR, the repertoire was profiled, and TCRdb retains in-frame clones only, with some absent. The sample has 500,000 to 850,000 clones, 11% to 15% seen once. Source material: naive CD4+ T cells from blood. Every receptor here comes from a man between 18 and 29 years old with type 1 diabetes.

The genes are TRBV29-1 and TRBJ2-1; 9 nucleotides match TRBD1. J lost 7 bases, V lost 5 bases, and 9 bases had no gene match. Germline V gene lookup returns CDR1 SQVTM and CDR2 ANQGSEA. This CDR3 has 14 amino acids. CDR3 in amino acids: CSVLTGTGNNEQFF. The DNA for the CDR3 is TGCAGCGTTCTTACCGGGACAGGGAATAATGAGCAGTTCTTC.

This clone was picked up a small number of times. The rearrangement joins TRBV11-2 to TRBJ2-2, with TRBD2 matching 8 bases. Looked up from germline, CDR1 is SGHAT and CDR2 is FQNNGV. Trimming took 7 bases from V and 1 from J; bases not matched to a gene: 11. The CDR3 sequence is 17 residues long. CDR3 region: CASTRIAGGLNTGELFF. CDR3 nucleotides: TGTGCCAGCACCCGAATCGCGGGAGGTTTGAACACCGGGGAGCTGTTTTTT.

In its sample, this clone was seen a few times. The chain uses TRBV6-6 and TRBJ2-7, with D unresolved. The CDR3 loop spans 13 amino acids. Deletions cut 3 bases from V and 1 base from J, with 7 bases between. CDR1 and CDR2 (germline): MNHNY, SVGAGI (reference sequence). CDR3 loop: CASSYSRSYEQYF. CDR3 nucleotide sequence: TGTGCCAGCAGTTATTCCAGATCCTACGAGCAGTACTTC.

A few counts support this clone. The DNA for the CDR3 is TGTGCCAGCTCACCACGACTCGCTACCAGGGGTGGGAAAGAGACCCAGTACTTC. Translated: CASSPRLATRGGKETQYF. This chain joins TRBV18 and TRBJ2-5; a possible D gene is TRBD1 (6 bases). The CDR3 is 18 residues long. Trimming took 1 base from V and 3 from J, leaving 21 bases between them. Germline V gene lookup returns CDR1 KGHSH and CDR2 LQKENI. The full variable domain, its missing parts supplied by reference TRBV18 and TRBJ2-5, is NAGVMQNPRHLVRRRGQEARLRCSPMKGHSHVYWYRQLPEEGLKFMVYLQKENIIDESGMPKERFSAEFPKEGPSILRIQQVVRGDSAAYFCASSPRLATRGGKETQYFGPGTRLLVL.

This clone has more than one count but fewer than ten. CDR3 amino acids: CASSFTGGTGELFF. The CDR3 coding sequence is TGTGCCAGCAGCTTTACAGGGGGGACCGGGGAGCTGTTTTTT. This chain uses TRBV7-2 with TRBJ2-2, with 8 bases that match TRBD1. The CDR3 is 14 amino acids. Unmatched junction bases numbered 2, after V lost 3 bases and J lost 5 bases. Germline CDR1 SGHTA, CDR2 FQGNSA.

This clone was counted a few times. The same CDR3 is also encoded by other DNA sequences in this sample. V is TRBV28 and J is TRBJ2-5; possibly TRBD2 for D (5 bases). Trimming pared 4 bases from V and 5 bases from J, leaving 11 bases between. The germline gives CDR1 MDHEN, CDR2 SYDVKM. CDR3 length: 13 residues. The CDR3 region is CASSSTGGETQYF. The CDR3 DNA is TGTGCCAGCAGTTCCACGGGCGGGGAGACCCAGTACTTC.

This clone showed up just a few times. V and J are TRBV25-1 and TRBJ2-3, with 8 bases identical to TRBD1. CDR1 and CDR2 from the germline V gene are MGHDK and SYGVNS. The junction had 3 bases not matched to a gene; V was cut back by 7 bases and J by 3 bases. The CDR3 is made up of 13 amino acids. The DNA for the CDR3 is TGTGCCAGCATAAACAGGGGGACAGATACGCAGTATTTT. This encodes CASINRGTDTQYF.

This clone was seen more than once but under ten times. The genes are TRBV10-3 and TRBJ1-2, with 9 bases aligning to TRBD1. V trimming: 3 bases; J trimming: 10 bases; junction bases outside the gene matches: 9. Germline V gene data show CDR1 as ENHRY and CDR2 as SYGVKD. The CDR3 extends over 14 amino acids. CDR3 sequence: CAISDPGQGRPYTF. The CDR3, as DNA: TGTGCCATCAGTGACCCTGGACAGGGGAGGCCCTACACCTTC.

This CDR3 is CASSPGGGGGYEQYF. In DNA, the CDR3 is TGTGCCAGCAGCCCCGGAGGAGGGGGAGGGTACGAGCAGTACTTC. The chain recombines TRBV7-2 with TRBJ2-7, with D maybe TRBD2 (7 bases). Germline V lookup: CDR1 SGHTA, CDR2 FQGNSA. The CDR3 covers 15 residues. V lost 5 bases to trimming and J lost 4 bases, with 18 bases between them.

The rearrangement links TRBV5-1 to TRBJ2-3; D may correspond to TRBD1 or TRBD2 (5 bases each). The V gene's germline CDR1 is SGHRS and CDR2 YFSETQ. CDR3 length equals 17 residues. V was shortened by 2 bases and J by 1 base, with 17 bases between the two germline ends. This CDR3 reads CASSLIQGVRGTDTQYF. Written as DNA, the CDR3 is TGCGCCAGCAGCTTAATCCAGGGAGTCCGGGGCACAGATACGCAGTATTTT.

J is TRBJ2-7 and V is TRBV27; 7 nucleotides line up with TRBD1. Germline loops: CDR1 MNHEY, CDR2 SMNVEV (reference sequence). Losses at the gene ends were 6 bases for V and 12 bases for J; bases not matched to a gene: 11. This CDR3 contains 12 residues. The CDR3 DNA reads as TGTGCCAGCAGCCACAATGACAGGGTTTTGTACTTC. This translates into CASSHNDRVLYF.

This clone came up a few times. V is TRBV7-2 and J is TRBJ2-1, with 8 bases matching TRBD1. CDR3 length: 16 amino acids. Germline V CDR1 and CDR2: SGHTA, FQGNSA. V was pared by 6 bases and J by 2 bases, with 9 bases of the junction left unmatched. CDR3 DNA sequence: TGTGCCAGCAGGCACACCGGGACAGGTACCTACAATGAGCAGTTCTTC. Amino acids: CASRHTGTGTYNEQFF.

In this sample, this clone turned up a few times. The chain joins TRBV5-1 to TRBJ2-1; 11 bases are a match to TRBD2. Germline CDR1 is SGHRS and CDR2 is YFSETQ. J was trimmed by 1 base and V by 3 bases; bases with no gene match: 3. The CDR3 consists of 16 residues. CDR3 coding DNA: TGCGCCAGCAGCTCCCGGACTAGCGGGTCCTACAATGAGCAGTTCTTC. This translates into CASSSRTSGSYNEQFF.

There are a few counts of this clone. Additional DNA sequences in this sample encode the identical CDR3. CDR3 protein: CASSLGLYNEQFF. The CDR3 DNA reads as TGCGCCAGCAGCTTGGGCCTCTACAATGAGCAGTTCTTC. The chain carries TRBV5-1 and TRBJ2-1; D gene uncertain. Deletions cut 0 bases from V and 3 bases from J, with 4 bases between. There are 13 residues in the CDR3. The V gene's germline CDR1 is SGHRS and CDR2 YFSETQ.

This clone appeared a few times. The rearrangement uses TRBV21-1 and TRBJ2-7; TRBD1 is the table's D call, not checked against the DNA. TRBV21-1 is labeled a pseudogene. CDR3 length: 16 residues. The CDR3 region has the DNA TGTGCCAGCAGCACGCCGCTCGGGACAGCACTTTACGAGCAGTACTTC. Protein sequence: CASSTPLGTALYEQYF.

There are a few counts of this clone. One junction end disagrees with the germline gene, perhaps due to a read error. V usage is TRBV7-7 and J usage is TRBJ1-1; D remains ambiguous. Germline CDR1 and CDR2: SSHAT and FNYEAQ (reference sequence). The CDR3 is 13 residues long. CDR3 DNA sequence: TGTGCTAGCAGCATAGACATGTTCACTGAAGCTTTCTTT. Encoded protein: CASSIDMFTEAFF.

There are a few counts of this clone. The J gene is TRBJ2-5, the V gene TRBV29-1; weak D call: TRBD2 (5 bases). Germline CDR1 and CDR2: SQVTM and ANQGSEA. Deletions cut 7 bases from V and 5 bases from J, with 14 bases between. The CDR3 spans 12 residues. CDR3 bases: TGCAGCGCCCTCACACGGGGTGAGACCCAGTACTTC. It encodes CSALTRGETQYF.

The CDR3 DNA reads TGTGCCTGGAGTCCCGGACATACGCAGTATTTT. This codes for CAWSPGHTQYF. The chain links TRBV30 to TRBJ2-3; D is ambiguous. V lost 2 bases and J lost 7, with 7 bases in between. Germline CDR1 reads GTSNPN; CDR2 reads SVGIG (reference sequence). The CDR3 has 11 residues.

This chain joins TRBV11-2 and TRBJ2-3, with 8 bases fitting TRBD2. The CDR3 contains 15 residues. CDR1 and CDR2 from the germline V gene are SGHAT and FQNNGV. Germline trimming cut 4 bases from V and 2 bases from J; bases unmatched to any gene: 5. CDR3 in amino acids: CASSSLAGYTDTQYF. CDR3 sequence (DNA): TGTGCCAGCAGCTCCCTAGCGGGTTACACAGATACGCAGTATTTT. The full variable domain, with the rest looked up from reference TRBV11-2 and TRBJ2-3, is EAGVAQSPRYKIIEKRQSVAFWCNPISGHATLYWYQQILGQGPKLLIQFQNNGVVDDSQLPKDRFSAERLKGVDSTLKIQPAKLEDSAVYLCASSSLAGYTDTQYFGPGTRLTVL.

The chain recombines TRBV29-1 with TRBJ2-2; no reliable D call. CDR1 and CDR2 from the germline V gene are SQVTM and ANQGSEA. The CDR3 runs to 12 residues. Trimming left V 5 bases short and J 1 base short, with 5 bases between. The CDR3 DNA follows: TGCAGCGTTCGTCGGAACACCGGGGAGCTGTTTTTT. Protein product: CSVRRNTGELFF.